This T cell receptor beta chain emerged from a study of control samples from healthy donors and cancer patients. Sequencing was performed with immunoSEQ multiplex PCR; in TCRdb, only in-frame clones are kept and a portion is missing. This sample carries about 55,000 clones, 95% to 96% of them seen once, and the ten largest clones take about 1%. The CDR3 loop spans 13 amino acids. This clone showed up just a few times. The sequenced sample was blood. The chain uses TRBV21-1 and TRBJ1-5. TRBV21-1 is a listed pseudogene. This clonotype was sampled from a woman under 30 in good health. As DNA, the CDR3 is TGTGCCAGCAGCAAAGCCGAAGGCCAGCCCCAGCATTTT. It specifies CASSKAEGQPQHF.